This T cell receptor beta chain was retrieved from a study of T cell responses to AZD1222 COVID-19 vaccine. The study, taken as a whole, reports: Only a handful of individuals given AZD1222 were seropositive at baseline. Spike-specific TCR breadth rose after two AZD1222 doses, and depth rose as well. White British ancestry dominated among donors, who included more females, and clonal diversity was possibly underestimated.

Of note for this clone: Its specificity is not known.

TCRdb keeps only in-frame clones here, not all; method: immunoSEQ multiplex PCR. This table has roughly 110,000 clones, 75% to 95% appearing once. J was trimmed by 6 bases and V by 2 bases; bases with no gene match: 10. Germline V gives CDR1 MGHRA, CDR2 YSYEKL. CDR3 length: 18 residues. The source is an adult who received the AZD1222 COVID-19 vaccine. Source: peripheral blood, taken 28 days after the second AZD1222 dose. V gene TRBV4-1 combines with J gene TRBJ2-3; 14 nucleotides line up with TRBD2. CDR3 in DNA: TGCGCCAGCAGCCAACAGACTAGCGGGAGGGCCGATAGGGATACGCAGTATTTT. The encoded protein is CASSQQTSGRADRDTQYF.